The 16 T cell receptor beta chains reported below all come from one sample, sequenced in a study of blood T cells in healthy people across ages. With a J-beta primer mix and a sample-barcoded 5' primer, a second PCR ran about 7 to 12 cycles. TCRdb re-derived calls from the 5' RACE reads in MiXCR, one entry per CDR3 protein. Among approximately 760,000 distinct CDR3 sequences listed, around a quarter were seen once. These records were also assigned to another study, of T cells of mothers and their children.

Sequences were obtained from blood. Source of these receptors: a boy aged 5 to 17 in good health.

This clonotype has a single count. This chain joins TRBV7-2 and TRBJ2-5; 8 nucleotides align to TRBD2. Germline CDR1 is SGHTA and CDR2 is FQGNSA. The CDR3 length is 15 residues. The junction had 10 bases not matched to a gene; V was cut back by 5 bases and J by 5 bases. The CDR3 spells CASSLQTSAGETQYF. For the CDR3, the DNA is TGTGCCAGCAGCCTTCAGACTAGCGCCGGGGAGACCCAGTACTTC. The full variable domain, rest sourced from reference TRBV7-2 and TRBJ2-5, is GAGVSQSPSNKVTEKGKDVELRCDPISGHTALYWYRQSLGQGLEFLIYFQGNSAPDKSGLPSDRFSAERTGGSVSTLTIQRTQQEDSAVYLCASSLQTSAGETQYFGPGTRLLVL.

CDR3 in amino acids: CASSSDTEHEKLFF. Here the CDR3 DNA reads TGTGCCAGCAGCTCGGACACCGAGCATGAAAAACTGTTTTTT. The chain carries TRBV7-9 and TRBJ1-4; the D gene is possibly TRBD1 (5 bases). The V end was cut by 4 bases, the J end by 6 bases, with 12 bases between. CDR1 is SEHNR and CDR2 is FQNEAQ in the germline V gene (reference sequence). CDR3 length equals 14 residues.

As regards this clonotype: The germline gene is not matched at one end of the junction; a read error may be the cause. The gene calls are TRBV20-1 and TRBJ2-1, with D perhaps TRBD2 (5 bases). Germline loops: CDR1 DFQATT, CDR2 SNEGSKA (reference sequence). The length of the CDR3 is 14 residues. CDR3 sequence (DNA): TGCAATGCTAGGAGGCTAAACTCCTACAATGAGCAGTTCTTC. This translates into CNARRLNSYNEQFF.

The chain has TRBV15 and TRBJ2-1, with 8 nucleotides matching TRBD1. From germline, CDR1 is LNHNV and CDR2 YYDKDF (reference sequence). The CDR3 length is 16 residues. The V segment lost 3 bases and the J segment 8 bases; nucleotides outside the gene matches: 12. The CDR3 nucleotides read TGTGCCACCAGCAGCCCGGACAGGGTGGGCAGCTATGAGCAGTTCTTC. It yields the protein CATSSPDRVGSYEQFF.

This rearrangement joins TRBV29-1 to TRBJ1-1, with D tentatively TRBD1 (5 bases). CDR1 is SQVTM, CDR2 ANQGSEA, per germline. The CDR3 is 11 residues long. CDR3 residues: CTGADGAEAFF. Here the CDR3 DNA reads TGCACCGGGGCGGACGGAGCTGAAGCTTTCTTT.

The CDR3: CASKVLAGGRETQYF. The CDR3 coding sequence is TGTGCCAGCAAGGTGTTAGCGGGGGGGCGGGAGACCCAGTACTTC. This rearrangement joins TRBV2 to TRBJ2-5, with TRBD2 identical over 11 bases. The J segment lost 5 bases and the V segment lost 7 bases, leaving 9 bases of the junction unmatched. This CDR3 spans 15 amino acids. In germline, CDR1 is SNHLY, CDR2 FYNNEI.

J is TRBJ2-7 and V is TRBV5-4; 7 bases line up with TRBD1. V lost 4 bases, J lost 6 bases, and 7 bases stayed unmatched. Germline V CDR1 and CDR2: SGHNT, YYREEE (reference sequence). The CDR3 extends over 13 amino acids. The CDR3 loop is CASSRQGTSEQYF. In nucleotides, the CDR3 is TGTGCCAGCAGCCGACAGGGAACGTCCGAGCAGTACTTC.

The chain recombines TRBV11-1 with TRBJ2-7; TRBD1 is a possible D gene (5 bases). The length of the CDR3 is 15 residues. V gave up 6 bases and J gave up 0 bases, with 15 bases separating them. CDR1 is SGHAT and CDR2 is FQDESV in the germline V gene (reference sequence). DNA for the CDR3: TGTGCCAGCAGTCCCCTCAGGGTCTCCTCCTACGAGCAGTACTTC. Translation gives CASSPLRVSSYEQYF.

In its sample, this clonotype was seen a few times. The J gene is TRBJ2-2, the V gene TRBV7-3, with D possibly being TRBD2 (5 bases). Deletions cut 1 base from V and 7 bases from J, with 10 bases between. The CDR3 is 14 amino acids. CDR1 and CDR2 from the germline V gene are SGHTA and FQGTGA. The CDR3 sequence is CASSLSLAGGELFF. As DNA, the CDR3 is TGTGCCAGCAGCTTAAGCCTAGCTGGCGGGGAGCTGTTTTTT.

The CDR3 spells CASSQDLGQGGEKLFF. DNA for the CDR3: TGCGCCAGCAGCCAAGATCTTGGGCAGGGTGGTGAAAAACTGTTTTTT. This chain connects TRBV4-3 to TRBJ1-4; possibly TRBD1 for D (5 bases). The germline V gene encodes CDR1 LGHNA and CDR2 YSLEER. The CDR3 totals 16 residues. V lost 0 bases and J 7 bases, leaving 15 bases between the germline ends.

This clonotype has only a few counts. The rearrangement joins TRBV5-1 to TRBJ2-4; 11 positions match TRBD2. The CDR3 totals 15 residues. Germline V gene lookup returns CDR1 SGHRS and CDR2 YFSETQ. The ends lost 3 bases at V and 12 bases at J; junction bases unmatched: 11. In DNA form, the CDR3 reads TGCGCCAGCAGCTCGTTACTAGCGGGGGAGGGGAATCAGTACTTC. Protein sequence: CASSSLLAGEGNQYF.

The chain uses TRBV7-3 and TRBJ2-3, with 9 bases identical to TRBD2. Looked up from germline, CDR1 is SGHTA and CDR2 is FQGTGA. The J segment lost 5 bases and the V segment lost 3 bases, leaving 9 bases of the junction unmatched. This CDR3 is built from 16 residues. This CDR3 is CASSLLVPSGVDTQYF. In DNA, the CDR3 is TGTGCCAGCAGCTTGCTCGTGCCTAGCGGGGTAGATACGCAGTATTTT.

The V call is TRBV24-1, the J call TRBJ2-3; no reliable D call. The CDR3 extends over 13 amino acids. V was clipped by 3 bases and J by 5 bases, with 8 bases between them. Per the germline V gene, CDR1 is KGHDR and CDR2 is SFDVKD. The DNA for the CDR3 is TGTGCCACCAGTGATGAAAGTTTAGATACGCAGTATTTT. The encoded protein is CATSDESLDTQYF.

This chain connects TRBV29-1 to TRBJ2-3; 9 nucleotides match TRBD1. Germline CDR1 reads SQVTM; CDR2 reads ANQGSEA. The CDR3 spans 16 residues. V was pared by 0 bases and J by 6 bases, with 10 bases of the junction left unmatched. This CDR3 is CSVEDWGATGGDTQYF. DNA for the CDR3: TGCAGCGTTGAAGATTGGGGGGCGACAGGGGGGGATACGCAGTATTTT.

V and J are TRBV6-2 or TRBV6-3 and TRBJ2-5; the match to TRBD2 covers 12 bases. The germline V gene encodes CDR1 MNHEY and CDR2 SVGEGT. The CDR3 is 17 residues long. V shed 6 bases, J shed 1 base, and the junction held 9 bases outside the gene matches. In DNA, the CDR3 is TGTGCCAGCAGCCGTTTGGGACTAGCGGGCCCCCAAGAGACCCAGTACTTC. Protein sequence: CASSRLGLAGPQETQYF.

CDR3 in amino acids: CSVGQGAKETQYF. CDR3 DNA sequence: TGCAGCGTTGGCCAGGGGGCCAAAGAGACCCAGTACTTC. The chain joins TRBV29-1 to TRBJ2-5, with 8 bases identical to TRBD1. From germline, CDR1 is SQVTM and CDR2 ANQGSEA. The CDR3 totals 13 residues. V shed 4 bases and J 3 bases; nucleotides not matched to a gene: 4.